This T cell receptor (beta chain) was sequenced in a study of shared clonotypes between healthy human individuals. Background on the study: Two female and a few male donors aged 18 to 49 were enrolled. Study-level points and caveats: Non-shared clonotypes had lower generation probabilities than clonotypes shared by all four sorted-subset donors. Tissue TCR repertoires likely differ from these blood-only repertoires.

A word on this clone: No antigen is known for it.

Profiling relied on immunoSEQ multiplex PCR, and the TCRdb table lists in-frame clones only, not all of them. The data show fewer than 400,000 clones, approximately 74% seen once. This CDR3 is built from 14 residues. Trimming left V 3 bases short and J 5 bases short, with 12 bases between. Per germline, CDR1 LGHNA and CDR2 YSLEER. Sequenced sample: memory CD4+ T cells sorted from blood. The subset here: CD45RA-negative fraction. The sequence came from a man aged 25-45 years in good health. The chain has TRBV4-3 and TRBJ2-3; D ambiguous. The CDR3 coding sequence is TGCGCCAGCAGCCACCTGTCCTGGGTAGATACGCAGTATTTT. Amino acids: CASSHLSWVDTQYF.